This T cell receptor (beta chain) came from a study of T cell repertoires in cytomegalovirus infection. On the study more broadly: Public TCR beta signatures were indicative of both CMV infection and a matching HLA type.

Germline loops: CDR1 ENHRY, CDR2 SYGVKD. The CDR3 contains 15 residues. V was clipped by 4 bases and J by 0 bases, with 10 bases between them. Each CDR3 protein gets one entry after TCRdb re-called the reads with MiXCR. The table has some 390,000 distinct CDR3 sequences, 15% to 20% seen once. Specimen: PBMCs. This sequence joins TRBV10-3 and TRBJ1-5, with D possibly TRBD1 on 5 matching bases. The sequence came from a human donor in good health (CMV status not recorded). Some clones in this sample may be carry-over from other donors' samples. CDR3 amino acids: CAISGVQDSNQPQHF. For the CDR3, the DNA is TGTGCCATCAGTGGGGTACAGGATAGCAATCAGCCCCAGCATTTT.